The T cell receptor (beta chain) described here comes from a study of blood T cell repertoires in COVID-19. The table came from immunoSEQ multiplex PCR; TCRdb's copy has only in-frame clones and leaves some out. The data hold about 150,000 clones, with around 82% observed a single time. The sequence was obtained from a woman in her 70s who had recovered from COVID-19. Sequences were obtained from peripheral blood.

CDR3 sequence: CASSPRGGDGYTF. The CDR3 DNA reads as TGTGCCAGCAGCCCACGGGGGGGTGATGGCTACACCTTC. This chain links TRBV14 with TRBJ1-2, with D perhaps matching TRBD1 (5 bases). Germline lookup yields CDR1 SGHDN and CDR2 FVKESK. Trimming removed 4 bases at V and 6 bases at J, with 12 bases between. The CDR3 sequence is 13 residues long.